Sequencing of this TCR beta chain was carried out in a study of cytomegalovirus exposure and HLA in healthy donors. Study information: HLA-typed donors were the source of about 85 million unique TCRs, which an early data release held.

The CDR3 is made up of 14 amino acids. Germline CDR1 is ENHRY and CDR2 is SYGVKD. Trimming stripped 3 bases from V and 4 bases from J, with 10 bases between. Turning to this clone: Antigen specificity is unknown.

Whole-study findings and limits: Because they were indistinguishable, some V segments, including TRBV6-2 and TRBV6-3, were excluded. Later analysis showed TCR association rates varying by HLA locus, highest for DRB1 and lowest for HLA-C.

Primers included in the PCR were 60 Vbeta and 13 Jbeta primers. Profiled with immunoSEQ multiplex PCR; TCRdb holds only in-frame clones, not every one. Altogether 100,000 to 150,000 clones are present, 17% being singletons, with the ten largest covering approximately 2.9%. The chain combines TRBV10-3 with TRBJ1-5; D gene unclear. The TCR originated in a female donor in good health and CMV-seropositive. Sequenced material: PBMCs. The CDR3 loop is CAISESFRNQPQHF. Here the CDR3 DNA reads TGTGCCATCAGTGAAAGTTTCCGGAATCAGCCCCAGCATTTT.